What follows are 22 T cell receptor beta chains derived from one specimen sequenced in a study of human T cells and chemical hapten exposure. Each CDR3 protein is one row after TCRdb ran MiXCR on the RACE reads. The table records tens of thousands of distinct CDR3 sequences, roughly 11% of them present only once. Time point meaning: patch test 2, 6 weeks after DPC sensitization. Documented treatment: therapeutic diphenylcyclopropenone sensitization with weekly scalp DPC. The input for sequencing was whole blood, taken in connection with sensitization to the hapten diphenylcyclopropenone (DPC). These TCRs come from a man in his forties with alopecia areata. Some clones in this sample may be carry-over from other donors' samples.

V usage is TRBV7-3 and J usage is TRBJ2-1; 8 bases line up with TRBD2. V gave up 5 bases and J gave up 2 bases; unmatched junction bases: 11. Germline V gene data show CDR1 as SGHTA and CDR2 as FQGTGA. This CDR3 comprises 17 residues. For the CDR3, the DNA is TGTGCCAGCAGCCCCACCGGAGGTAGCGGGACCTACAATGAGCAGTTCTTC. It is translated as CASSPTGGSGTYNEQFF.

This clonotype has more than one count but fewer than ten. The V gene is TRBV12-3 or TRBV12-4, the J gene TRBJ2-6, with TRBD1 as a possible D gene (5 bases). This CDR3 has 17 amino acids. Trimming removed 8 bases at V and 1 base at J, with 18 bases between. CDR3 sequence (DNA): TGTGCCAGCCGCGGCCCCTGGGGCGTATCTGGGGCCAACGTCCTGACTTTC. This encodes CASRGPWGVSGANVLTF.

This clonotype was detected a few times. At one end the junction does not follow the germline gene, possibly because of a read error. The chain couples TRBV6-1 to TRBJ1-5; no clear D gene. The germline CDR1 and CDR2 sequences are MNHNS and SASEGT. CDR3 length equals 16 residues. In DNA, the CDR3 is TGTGCCAGCAGCGAAGAGATCAATTATAGCAATCAGCCCCAGCATTTT. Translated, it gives CASSEEINYSNQPQHF.

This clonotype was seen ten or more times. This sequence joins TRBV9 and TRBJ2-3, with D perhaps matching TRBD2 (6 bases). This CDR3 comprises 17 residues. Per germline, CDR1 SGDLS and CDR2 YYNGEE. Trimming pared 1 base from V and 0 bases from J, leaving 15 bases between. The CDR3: CASSVTPGLLSTDTQYF. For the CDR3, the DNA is TGTGCCAGCAGCGTAACACCGGGACTTTTAAGCACAGATACGCAGTATTTT.

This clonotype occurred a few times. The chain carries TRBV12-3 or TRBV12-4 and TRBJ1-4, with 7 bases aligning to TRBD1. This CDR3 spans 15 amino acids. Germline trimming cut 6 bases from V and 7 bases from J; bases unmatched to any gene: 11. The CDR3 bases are TGTGCCAGCAGAATGGAAACAGGGGCGGGTGAAAAACTGTTTTTT. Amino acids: CASRMETGAGEKLFF.

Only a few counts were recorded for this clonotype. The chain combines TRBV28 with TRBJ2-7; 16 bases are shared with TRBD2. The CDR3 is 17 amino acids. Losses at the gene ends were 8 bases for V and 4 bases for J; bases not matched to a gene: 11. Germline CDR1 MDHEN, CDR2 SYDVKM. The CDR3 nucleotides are TGTGCCAGCTGGGCCGGGACTAGCGGGAGGGGGCGTTACGAGCAGTACGTC. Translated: CASWAGTSGRGRYEQYV.

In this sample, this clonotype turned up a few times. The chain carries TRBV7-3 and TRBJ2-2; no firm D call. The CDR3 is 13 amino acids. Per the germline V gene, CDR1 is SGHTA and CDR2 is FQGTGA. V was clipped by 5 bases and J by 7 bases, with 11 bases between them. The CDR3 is CASSQPPNGELFF. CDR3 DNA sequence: TGTGCCAGCAGCCAACCCCCCAACGGGGAGCTGTTTTTT.

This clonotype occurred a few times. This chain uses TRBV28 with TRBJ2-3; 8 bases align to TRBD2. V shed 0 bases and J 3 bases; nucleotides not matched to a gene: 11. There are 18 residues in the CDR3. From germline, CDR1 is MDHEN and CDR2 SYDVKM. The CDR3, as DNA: TGTGCCAGCAGTTTATGGGGTCGAGGAGCGGGAGAGACAGATACGCAGTATTTT. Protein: CASSLWGRGAGETDTQYF.

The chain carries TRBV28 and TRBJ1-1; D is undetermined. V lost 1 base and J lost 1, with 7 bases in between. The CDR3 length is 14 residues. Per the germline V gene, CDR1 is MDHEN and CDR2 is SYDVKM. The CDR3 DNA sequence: TGTGCCAGCAGTTTATTCGTCCAGAACACTGAAGCTTTCTTT. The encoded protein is CASSLFVQNTEAFF.

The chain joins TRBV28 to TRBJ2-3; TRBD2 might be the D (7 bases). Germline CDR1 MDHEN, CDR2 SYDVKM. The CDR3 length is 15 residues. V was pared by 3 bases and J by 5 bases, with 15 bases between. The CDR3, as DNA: TGTGCCAGCAGTTTGGGGGCGGGAGAGGTAGATACGCAGTATTTT. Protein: CASSLGAGEVDTQYF.

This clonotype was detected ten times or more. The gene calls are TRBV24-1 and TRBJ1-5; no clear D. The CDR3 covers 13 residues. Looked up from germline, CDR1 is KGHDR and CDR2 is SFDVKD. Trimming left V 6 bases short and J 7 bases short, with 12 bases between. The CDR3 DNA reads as TGTGCCACCAGTCCACCACGTGGGCAGCCCCAGCATTTT. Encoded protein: CATSPPRGQPQHF.

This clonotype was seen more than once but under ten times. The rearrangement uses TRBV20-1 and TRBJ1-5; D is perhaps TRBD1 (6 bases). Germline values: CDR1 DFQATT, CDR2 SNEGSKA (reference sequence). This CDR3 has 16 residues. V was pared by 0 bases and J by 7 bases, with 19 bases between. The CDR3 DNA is TGCAGTGCTAGAGATCTTAGTCGGGGGCTCGGACAGCCCCAGCATTTT. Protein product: CSARDLSRGLGQPQHF.

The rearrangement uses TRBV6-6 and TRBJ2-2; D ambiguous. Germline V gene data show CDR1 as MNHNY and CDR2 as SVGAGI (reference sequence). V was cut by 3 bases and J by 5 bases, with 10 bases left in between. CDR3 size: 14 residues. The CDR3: CASSYTQWTGELFF. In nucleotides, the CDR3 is TGTGCCAGCAGTTATACCCAGTGGACCGGGGAGCTGTTTTTT.

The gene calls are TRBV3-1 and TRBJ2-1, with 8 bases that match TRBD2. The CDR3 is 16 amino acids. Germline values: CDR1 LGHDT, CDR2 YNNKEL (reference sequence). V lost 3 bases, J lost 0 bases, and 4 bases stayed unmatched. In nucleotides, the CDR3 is TGTGCCAGCAGCCACTTTAGCGGGACCTCCTACAATGAGCAGTTCTTC. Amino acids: CASSHFSGTSYNEQFF.

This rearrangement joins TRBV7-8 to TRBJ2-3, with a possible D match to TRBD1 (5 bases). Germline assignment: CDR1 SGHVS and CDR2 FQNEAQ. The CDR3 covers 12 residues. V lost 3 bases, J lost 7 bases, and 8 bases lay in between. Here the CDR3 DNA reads TGTGCCAGCAGCTTGGACATTTATACGCAGTATTTT. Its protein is CASSLDIYTQYF.

CDR3 residues: CRATDGDTQYF. CDR3 sequence (DNA): TGCAGAGCCACTGATGGGGATACGCAGTATTTT. The chain joins TRBV20-1 to TRBJ2-3; D is ambiguous. The CDR3 totals 11 residues. Germline V gene sequence: CDR1 DFQATT, CDR2 SNEGSKA (reference sequence).

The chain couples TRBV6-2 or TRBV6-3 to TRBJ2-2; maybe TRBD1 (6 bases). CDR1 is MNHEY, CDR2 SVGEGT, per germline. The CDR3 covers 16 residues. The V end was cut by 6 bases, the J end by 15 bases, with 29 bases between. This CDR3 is CASRRTGWIGPDDMFF. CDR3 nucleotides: TGTGCCAGCAGGCGAACAGGGTGGATTGGGCCCGATGATATGTTTTTT.

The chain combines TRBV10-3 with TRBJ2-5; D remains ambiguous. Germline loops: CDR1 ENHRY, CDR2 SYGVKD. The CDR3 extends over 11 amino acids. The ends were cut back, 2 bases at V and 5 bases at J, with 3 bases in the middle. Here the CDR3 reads CAISELETQYF. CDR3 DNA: TGTGCCATCAGTGAGCTGGAGACCCAGTACTTC.

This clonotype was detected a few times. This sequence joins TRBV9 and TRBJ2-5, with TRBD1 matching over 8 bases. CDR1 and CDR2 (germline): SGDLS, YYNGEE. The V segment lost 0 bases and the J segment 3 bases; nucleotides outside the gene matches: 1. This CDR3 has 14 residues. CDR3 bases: TGTGCCAGCAGCGTAGGGACAGGGAAAGAGACCCAGTACTTC. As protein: CASSVGTGKETQYF.

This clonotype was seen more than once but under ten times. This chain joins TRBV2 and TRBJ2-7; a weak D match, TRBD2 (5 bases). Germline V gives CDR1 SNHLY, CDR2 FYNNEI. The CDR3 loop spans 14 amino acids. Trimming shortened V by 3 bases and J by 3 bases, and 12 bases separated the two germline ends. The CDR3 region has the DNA TGTGCCAGCAGTGAGAACGGGGTTAACTACGAGCAGTACGTC. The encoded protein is CASSENGVNYEQYV.

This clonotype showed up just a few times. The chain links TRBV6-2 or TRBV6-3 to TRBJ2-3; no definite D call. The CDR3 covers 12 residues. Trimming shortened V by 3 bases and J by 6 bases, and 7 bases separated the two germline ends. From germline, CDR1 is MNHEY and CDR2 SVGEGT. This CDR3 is CASSYVGDTQYF. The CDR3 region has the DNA TGTGCCAGCAGTTATGTAGGTGATACGCAGTATTTT.

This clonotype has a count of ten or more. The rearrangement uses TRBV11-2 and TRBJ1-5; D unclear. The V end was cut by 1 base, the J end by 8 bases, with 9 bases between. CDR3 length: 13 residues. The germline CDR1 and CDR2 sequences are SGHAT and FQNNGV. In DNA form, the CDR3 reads TGTGCCAGCAGCTTAGGCCTTGGGAAGCCCCAGCATTTT. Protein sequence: CASSLGLGKPQHF.